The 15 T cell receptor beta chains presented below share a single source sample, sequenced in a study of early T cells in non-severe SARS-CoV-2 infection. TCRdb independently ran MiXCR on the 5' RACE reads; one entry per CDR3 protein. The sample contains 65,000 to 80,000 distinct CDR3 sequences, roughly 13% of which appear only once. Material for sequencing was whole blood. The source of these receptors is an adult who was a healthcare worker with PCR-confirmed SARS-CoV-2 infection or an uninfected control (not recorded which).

The CDR3 loop is CASSLTANTEAFF. DNA of the CDR3: TGTGCCAGCAGCCTGACAGCGAACACTGAAGCTTTCTTT. The J gene is TRBJ1-1, the V gene TRBV7-2, with D possibly TRBD1 on 5 matching bases. Per germline, CDR1 SGHTA and CDR2 FQGNSA. This CDR3 is 13 amino acids long. Trimming left V 5 bases short and J 1 base short, with 8 bases between.

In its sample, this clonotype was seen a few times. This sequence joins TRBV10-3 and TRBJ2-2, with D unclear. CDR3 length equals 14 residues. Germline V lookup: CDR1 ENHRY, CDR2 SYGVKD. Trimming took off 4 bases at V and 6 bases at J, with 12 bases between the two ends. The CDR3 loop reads CAISVVGPSGELFF. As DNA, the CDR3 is TGTGCCATCAGTGTTGTAGGGCCTTCCGGGGAGCTGTTTTTT.

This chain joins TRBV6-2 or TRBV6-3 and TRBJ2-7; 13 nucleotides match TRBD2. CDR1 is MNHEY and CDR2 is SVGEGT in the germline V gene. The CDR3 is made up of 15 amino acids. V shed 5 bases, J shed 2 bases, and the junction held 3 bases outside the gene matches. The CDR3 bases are TGTGCCAGCAGTGGACTAGCGGGGGTTCCCTACGAGCAGTACTTC. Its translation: CASSGLAGVPYEQYF.

The CDR3 DNA is TGTGCCAGCAACACAGGGAACACCGGGGAGCTGTTTTTT. Protein: CASNTGNTGELFF. The chain joins TRBV28 to TRBJ2-2; a weak D match, TRBD1 (5 bases). Trimming stripped 7 bases from V and 1 base from J, with 7 bases between. The CDR3 totals 13 residues. CDR1 MDHEN and CDR2 SYDVKM come from the germline V gene.

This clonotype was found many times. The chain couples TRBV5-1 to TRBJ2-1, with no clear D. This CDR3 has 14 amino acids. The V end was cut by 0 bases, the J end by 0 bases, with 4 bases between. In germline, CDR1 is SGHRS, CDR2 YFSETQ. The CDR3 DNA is TGCGCCAGCAGCTTGGCCAGCTCCTACAATGAGCAGTTCTTC. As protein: CASSLASSYNEQFF.

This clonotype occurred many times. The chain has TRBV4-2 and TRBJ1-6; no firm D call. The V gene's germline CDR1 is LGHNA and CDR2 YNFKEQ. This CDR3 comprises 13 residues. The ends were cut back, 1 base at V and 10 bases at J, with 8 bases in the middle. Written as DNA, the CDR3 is TGTGCCAGCAGCCAAGTAGTCGACTCACCCCTCCACTTT. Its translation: CASSQVVDSPLHF.

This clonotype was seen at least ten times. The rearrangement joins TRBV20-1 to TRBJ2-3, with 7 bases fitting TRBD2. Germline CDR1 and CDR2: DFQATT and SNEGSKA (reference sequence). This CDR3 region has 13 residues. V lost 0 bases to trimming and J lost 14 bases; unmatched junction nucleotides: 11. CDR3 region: CSAREPGLPRGYF. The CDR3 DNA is TGCAGTGCTAGAGAGCCGGGACTACCAAGGGGGTATTTT.

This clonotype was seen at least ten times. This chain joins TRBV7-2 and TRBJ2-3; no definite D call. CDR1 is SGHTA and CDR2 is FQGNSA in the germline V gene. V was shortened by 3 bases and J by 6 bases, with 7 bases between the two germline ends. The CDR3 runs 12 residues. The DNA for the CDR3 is TGTGCCAGCAGCTTTAGTCGGGATACGCAGTATTTT. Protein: CASSFSRDTQYF.

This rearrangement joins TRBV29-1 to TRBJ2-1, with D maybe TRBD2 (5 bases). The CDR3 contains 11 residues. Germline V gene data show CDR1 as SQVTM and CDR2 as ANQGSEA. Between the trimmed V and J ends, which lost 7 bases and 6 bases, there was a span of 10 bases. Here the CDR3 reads CSAGEGNEQFF. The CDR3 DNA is TGCAGCGCGGGTGAGGGCAATGAGCAGTTCTTC.

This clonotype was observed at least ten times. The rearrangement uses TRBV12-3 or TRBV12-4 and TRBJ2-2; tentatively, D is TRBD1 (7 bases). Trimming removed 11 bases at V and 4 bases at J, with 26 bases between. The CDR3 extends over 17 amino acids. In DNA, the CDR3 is TGTGCCCCGCGGGGCCAGGGGGTTCTCAGGGGCACCGGGGAGCTGTTTTTT. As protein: CAPRGQGVLRGTGELFF.

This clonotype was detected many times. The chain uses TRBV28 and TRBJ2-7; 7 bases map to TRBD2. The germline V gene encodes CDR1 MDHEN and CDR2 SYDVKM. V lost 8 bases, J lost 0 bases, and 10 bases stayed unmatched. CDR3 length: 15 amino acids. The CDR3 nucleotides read TGTGCCAGCTCTACCTCTAGCGGTAGCTCCTACGAGCAGTACTTC. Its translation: CASSTSSGSSYEQYF.

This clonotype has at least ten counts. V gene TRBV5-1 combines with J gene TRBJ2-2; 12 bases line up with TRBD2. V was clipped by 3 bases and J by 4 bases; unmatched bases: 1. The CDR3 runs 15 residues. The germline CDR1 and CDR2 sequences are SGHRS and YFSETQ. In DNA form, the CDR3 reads TGCGCCAGCAGCTCACTAGCGGGAGGCACCGGGGAGCTGTTTTTT. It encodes CASSSLAGGTGELFF.

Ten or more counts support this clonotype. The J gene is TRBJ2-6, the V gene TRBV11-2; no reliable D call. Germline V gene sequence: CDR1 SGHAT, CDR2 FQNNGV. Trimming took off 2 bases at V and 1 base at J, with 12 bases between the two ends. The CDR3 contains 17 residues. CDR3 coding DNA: TGTGCCAGCAGCTTATTTAGAACCACGTCTGGGGCCAACGTCCTGACTTTC. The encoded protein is CASSLFRTTSGANVLTF.

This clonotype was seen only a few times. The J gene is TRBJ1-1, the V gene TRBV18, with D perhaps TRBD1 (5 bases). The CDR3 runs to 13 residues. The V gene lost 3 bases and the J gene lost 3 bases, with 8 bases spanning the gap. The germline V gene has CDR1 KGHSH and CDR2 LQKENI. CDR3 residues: CASSPTVYTEAFF. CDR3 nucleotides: TGTGCCAGCTCACCGACAGTTTACACTGAAGCTTTCTTT.

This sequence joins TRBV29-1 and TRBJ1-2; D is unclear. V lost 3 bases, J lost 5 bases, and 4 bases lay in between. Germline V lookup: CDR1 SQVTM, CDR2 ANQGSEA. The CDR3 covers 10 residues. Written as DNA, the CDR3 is TGCAGCGTTGATGGGTATGGCTACACCTTC. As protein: CSVDGYGYTF.